This TCR beta chain was identified during a study of T cell responses to AZD1222 COVID-19 vaccine. Method: immunoSEQ multiplex PCR; TCRdb's copy keeps in-frame clones and lacks some. The sample contains approximately 130,000 clones, 90% to 95% of which appear only once. Trimming cost V 0 bases and J 1 base, with 19 bases left between them. The CDR3 extends over 19 amino acids. In germline, CDR1 is SGHAT, CDR2 FQNNGV. Overall study results and limits: Vaccination with two AZD1222 doses was followed by a rise in Spike-specific TCR breadth and depth. In the spike-specific TCR repertoire, nearly half reportedly target unmutated variant regions. Among the donors, most were white British and more were female, and clonal diversity was possibly underestimated. CD4 TCRs covered the whole spike, strongest at regions 160-218 and 743-854.

Note on this clone: Its antigen is not known.

The rearrangement links TRBV11-2 to TRBJ1-3; D is ambiguous. This material consisted of peripheral blood, taken on day 0 of AZD1222 vaccination. The origin of this receptor is an adult in good health. CDR3 coding DNA: TGTGCCAGCAGCTTAGATCTAAGGGAGACATTTCGATCTGGAAACACCATATATTTT. Translating it yields CASSLDLRETFRSGNTIYF.